A selection of T cell receptor beta chains follows, all from one sample in a study of cytomegalovirus exposure and HLA in healthy donors. Repertoires were generated with immunoSEQ multiplex PCR, while TCRdb's copy carries only in-frame clones and drops some. The table includes fewer than 140,000 clones, 71% detected once. Sequencing input: PBMCs. The receptors shown here come from a female donor in good health and CMV-seronegative. CDR3s include the opening cysteine and the closing phenylalanine or tryptophan. The order of the fields is D gene, V gene, clone size, CDR3 length, J gene, CDR3 protein, CDR3 DNA. A D gene is named only where the DNA matches it firmly. The size field is filled for only some rows; it gives once, few, many or a size class.

D gene: .; V gene: TRBV6-1; clone size: .; CDR3 length: 12; J gene: TRBJ1-6; CDR3 protein: CASRQGNSPLHF; CDR3 DNA: TGTGCCAGCAGGCAGGGTAATTCACCCCTCCACTTT
D gene: TRBD1; V gene: TRBV19; clone size: .; CDR3 length: 15; J gene: TRBJ1-5; CDR3 protein: CASRVDRAPNQPQHF; CDR3 DNA: TGTGCCAGTAGGGTTGACAGGGCCCCCAATCAGCCCCAGCATTTT
D gene: .; V gene: TRBV5-1; clone size: .; CDR3 length: 15; J gene: TRBJ1-4; CDR3 protein: CASSLDRATNEKLFF; CDR3 DNA: TGCGCCAGCAGCTTGGACCGAGCAACTAATGAAAAACTGTTTTTT
D gene: TRBD2; V gene: TRBV6-6; clone size: .; CDR3 length: 13; J gene: TRBJ2-1; CDR3 protein: CASTREGYNEQFF; CDR3 DNA: TGTGCCAGCACGCGGGAGGGATACAATGAGCAGTTCTTC
D gene: .; V gene: TRBV29-1; clone size: .; CDR3 length: 13; J gene: TRBJ2-7; CDR3 protein: CSVEGQASGEQYF; CDR3 DNA: TGCAGCGTTGAGGGGCAGGCGTCGGGCGAGCAGTACTTC
D gene: TRBD1; V gene: TRBV6-1; clone size: .; CDR3 length: 15; J gene: TRBJ2-3; CDR3 protein: CASSPDRAGTDTQYF; CDR3 DNA: TGTGCCAGCAGCCCGGACAGGGCGGGCACAGATACGCAGTATTTT
D gene: TRBD1; V gene: TRBV30; clone size: .; CDR3 length: 14; J gene: TRBJ1-4; CDR3 protein: CAWEGQAANEKLFF; CDR3 DNA: TGTGCCTGGGAGGGACAGGCAGCTAATGAAAAACTGTTTTTT
D gene: .; V gene: TRBV19; clone size: .; CDR3 length: 14; J gene: TRBJ1-2; CDR3 protein: CASSRSAGNYGYTF; CDR3 DNA: TGTGCCAGTAGCCGGAGTGCGGGGAACTATGGCTACACCTTC
D gene: TRBD1; V gene: TRBV6-1; clone size: few; CDR3 length: 15; J gene: TRBJ1-1; CDR3 protein: CATIEQGGLDTEAFF; CDR3 DNA: TGTGCCACCATAGAACAGGGGGGCCTCGACACTGAAGCTTTCTTT
D gene: TRBD1; V gene: TRBV7-9; clone size: .; CDR3 length: 14; J gene: TRBJ2-5; CDR3 protein: CASSGPGGGETQYF; CDR3 DNA: TGTGCCAGCAGCGGTCCAGGGGGCGGAGAGACCCAGTACTTC
D gene: .; V gene: TRBV5-1; clone size: .; CDR3 length: 17; J gene: TRBJ1-2; CDR3 protein: CASSLAGRIRANYGYTF; CDR3 DNA: TGCGCCAGCAGCTTGGCCGGCAGGATAAGAGCTAACTATGGCTACACCTTC
D gene: TRBD2; V gene: TRBV27; clone size: .; CDR3 length: 15; J gene: TRBJ2-7; CDR3 protein: CASSSETSGVQEQYF; CDR3 DNA: TGTGCCAGCAGTTCCGAGACTAGCGGGGTTCAGGAGCAGTACTTC
D gene: TRBD1; V gene: TRBV9; clone size: .; CDR3 length: 20; J gene: TRBJ1-5; CDR3 protein: CASSPRDRDSNPISNQPQHF; CDR3 DNA: TGTGCCAGCAGTCCTAGAGACAGGGATTCTAATCCGATTAGCAATCAGCCCCAGCATTTT
D gene: TRBD1; V gene: TRBV11-2; clone size: .; CDR3 length: 15; J gene: TRBJ2-7; CDR3 protein: CASSLGGTGTYEQYF; CDR3 DNA: TGTGCCAGCAGCTTAGGTGGGACAGGGACATACGAGCAGTACTTC
D gene: TRBD2; V gene: TRBV27; clone size: few; CDR3 length: 16; J gene: TRBJ2-3; CDR3 protein: CASNRRGEGGTDTQYF; CDR3 DNA: TGTGCCAGCAACCGGAGAGGGGAGGGAGGCACAGATACGCAGTATTTT
D gene: .; V gene: TRBV5-1; clone size: few; CDR3 length: 15; J gene: TRBJ2-1; CDR3 protein: CASSPTSISYNEQFF; CDR3 DNA: TGCGCCAGCAGCCCAACTAGTATCTCCTACAATGAGCAGTTCTTC
D gene: .; V gene: TRBV27; clone size: .; CDR3 length: 13; J gene: TRBJ1-1; CDR3 protein: CASSLKGNTEAFF; CDR3 DNA: TGTGCCAGCAGTCTCAAGGGGAACACTGAGGCTTTCTTT
D gene: TRBD2; V gene: TRBV9; clone size: .; CDR3 length: 16; J gene: TRBJ2-3; CDR3 protein: CASSAGLAVSADTQYF; CDR3 DNA: TGTGCCAGCAGCGCGGGACTAGCGGTTAGCGCAGATACGCAGTATTTT
D gene: .; V gene: TRBV7-9; clone size: .; CDR3 length: 14; J gene: TRBJ2-7; CDR3 protein: CASSSHSGSYEQYF; CDR3 DNA: TGTGCCAGCAGCTCCCACTCTGGCTCCTACGAGCAGTACTTC
D gene: .; V gene: TRBV30; clone size: .; CDR3 length: 13; J gene: TRBJ2-1; CDR3 protein: CAWSGPGTNEQFF; CDR3 DNA: TGTGCCTGGAGTGGCCCGGGGACAAATGAGCAGTTCTTC
D gene: .; V gene: TRBV19; clone size: .; CDR3 length: 14; J gene: TRBJ2-7; CDR3 protein: CASSTLASTYEQYF; CDR3 DNA: TGTGCCAGTAGTACCCTCGCGTCCACCTACGAGCAGTACTTC
D gene: .; V gene: TRBV28; clone size: .; CDR3 length: 14; J gene: TRBJ2-7; CDR3 protein: CASSLWEDVYEQYF; CDR3 DNA: TGTGCCAGCAGTTTATGGGAGGATGTCTACGAGCAGTACTTC
D gene: .; V gene: TRBV18; clone size: .; CDR3 length: 13; J gene: TRBJ2-7; CDR3 protein: CASSPGLTYEQYF; CDR3 DNA: TGTGCCAGCTCACCCGGACTTACCTACGAGCAGTACTTC
D gene: TRBD1; V gene: TRBV9; clone size: .; CDR3 length: 16; J gene: TRBJ1-1; CDR3 protein: CASSVDTGTGNTEAFF; CDR3 DNA: TGTGCCAGCAGCGTAGACACCGGGACAGGAAACACTGAAGCTTTCTTT
D gene: .; V gene: TRBV7-8; clone size: few; CDR3 length: 17; J gene: TRBJ2-1; CDR3 protein: CASSFLRHLISYNEQFF; CDR3 DNA: TGTGCCAGCAGCTTCTTGAGACACCTGATCTCCTACAATGAGCAGTTCTTC
D gene: .; V gene: TRBV28; clone size: once; CDR3 length: 15; J gene: TRBJ2-7; CDR3 protein: CASSLRLDISYEQYF; CDR3 DNA: TGTGCCAGCAGCCTAAGGTTGGACATCTCCTACGAGCAGTACTTC
D gene: TRBD1; V gene: TRBV6-5; clone size: .; CDR3 length: 16; J gene: TRBJ1-2; CDR3 protein: CASSYLPGQGSGGYTF; CDR3 DNA: TGTGCCAGCAGTTACCTTCCAGGACAGGGATCGGGCGGCTACACCTTC
D gene: TRBD1; V gene: TRBV27; clone size: .; CDR3 length: 14; J gene: TRBJ2-1; CDR3 protein: CASTPGQAYNEQFF; CDR3 DNA: TGTGCCAGCACACCGGGACAGGCCTACAATGAGCAGTTCTTC
D gene: .; V gene: TRBV7-8; clone size: .; CDR3 length: 14; J gene: TRBJ2-5; CDR3 protein: CASSLFGRAETQYF; CDR3 DNA: TGTGCCAGCAGCTTATTTGGGCGTGCAGAGACCCAGTACTTC
D gene: TRBD2; V gene: TRBV19; clone size: .; CDR3 length: 13; J gene: TRBJ2-4; CDR3 protein: CASLGGSKNIQYF; CDR3 DNA: TGTGCCAGTCTCGGGGGGTCCAAAAACATTCAGTACTTC
D gene: .; V gene: TRBV11-3; clone size: .; CDR3 length: 15; J gene: TRBJ1-2; CDR3 protein: CASSQASLANYGYTF; CDR3 DNA: TGTGCCAGCAGTCAAGCATCCCTAGCTAACTATGGCTACACCTTC
D gene: .; V gene: TRBV30; clone size: .; CDR3 length: 15; J gene: TRBJ2-5; CDR3 protein: CAWTHGGVPQETQYF; CDR3 DNA: TGTGCCTGGACCCACGGAGGGGTCCCCCAAGAGACCCAGTACTTC
D gene: .; V gene: TRBV9; clone size: .; CDR3 length: 15; J gene: TRBJ2-2; CDR3 protein: CASSVGSGNTGELFF; CDR3 DNA: TGTGCCAGCAGCGTTGGGTCAGGAAACACCGGGGAGCTGTTTTTT
D gene: TRBD1; V gene: TRBV7-6; clone size: .; CDR3 length: 16; J gene: TRBJ2-3; CDR3 protein: CASSLRGTGLFKAQYF; CDR3 DNA: TGTGCCAGCAGCTTAAGGGGGACAGGGCTCTTCAAGGCGCAGTATTTT
D gene: .; V gene: TRBV28; clone size: .; CDR3 length: 16; J gene: TRBJ1-2; CDR3 protein: CASSSSELSANYGYTF; CDR3 DNA: TGTGCCAGCAGTTCCTCGGAGCTCTCAGCTAACTATGGCTACACCTTC
D gene: .; V gene: TRBV30; clone size: .; CDR3 length: 15; J gene: TRBJ2-7; CDR3 protein: CAWTPLASMGYEQYF; CDR3 DNA: TGTGCCTGGACGCCCCTAGCGTCAATGGGCTACGAGCAGTACTTC
D gene: TRBD2; V gene: TRBV4-1; clone size: .; CDR3 length: 17; J gene: TRBJ2-7; CDR3 protein: CASSLGPAGVVTYEQYF; CDR3 DNA: TGCGCCAGCAGCCTAGGGCCGGCGGGAGTGGTAACCTACGAGCAGTACTTC
D gene: .; V gene: TRBV4-1; clone size: .; CDR3 length: 17; J gene: TRBJ2-1; CDR3 protein: CASSRLMGGSSYNEQFF; CDR3 DNA: TGCGCCAGCAGCCGCCTCATGGGGGGAAGCTCCTACAATGAGCAGTTCTTC
D gene: .; V gene: TRBV7-2; clone size: .; CDR3 length: 13; J gene: TRBJ1-1; CDR3 protein: CASSLSGSAEAFF; CDR3 DNA: TGTGCCAGCAGCTTATCGGGAAGCGCTGAAGCTTTCTTT
D gene: .; V gene: TRBV5-1; clone size: .; CDR3 length: 16; J gene: TRBJ2-3; CDR3 protein: CASSLDRVPSTDTQYF; CDR3 DNA: TGCGCCAGCAGCTTGGACAGGGTCCCTAGCACAGATACGCAGTATTTT
D gene: TRBD1; V gene: TRBV30; clone size: few; CDR3 length: 15; J gene: TRBJ1-2; CDR3 protein: CAWSSLGTGGYGYTF; CDR3 DNA: TGTGCCTGGAGTAGTTTAGGGACAGGAGGCTATGGCTACACCTTC
D gene: TRBD1; V gene: TRBV6-6; clone size: .; CDR3 length: 13; J gene: TRBJ1-1; CDR3 protein: CASSGTGRTEAFF; CDR3 DNA: TGTGCCAGCAGCGGGACAGGACGGACTGAAGCTTTCTTT
D gene: .; V gene: TRBV11-2; clone size: once; CDR3 length: 15; J gene: TRBJ1-2; CDR3 protein: CASSLGAHPNYGYTF; CDR3 DNA: TGTGCCAGCAGCTTAGGGGCCCACCCTAACTATGGCTACACCTTC
D gene: .; V gene: TRBV7-9; clone size: .; CDR3 length: 13; J gene: TRBJ2-7; CDR3 protein: CASSSTRGYEQYF; CDR3 DNA: TGTGCCAGCAGCTCTACCCGGGGCTACGAGCAGTACTTC
D gene: .; V gene: TRBV6-1; clone size: .; CDR3 length: 14; J gene: TRBJ2-7; CDR3 protein: CASSSHPGRYEQYF; CDR3 DNA: TGTGCCAGCAGCTCGCACCCGGGGAGGTACGAGCAGTACTTC
D gene: TRBD2; V gene: TRBV6-6; clone size: .; CDR3 length: 15; J gene: TRBJ2-1; CDR3 protein: CASSPTSGNYNEQFF; CDR3 DNA: TGTGCCAGCAGTCCCACTAGCGGGAACTACAATGAGCAGTTCTTC